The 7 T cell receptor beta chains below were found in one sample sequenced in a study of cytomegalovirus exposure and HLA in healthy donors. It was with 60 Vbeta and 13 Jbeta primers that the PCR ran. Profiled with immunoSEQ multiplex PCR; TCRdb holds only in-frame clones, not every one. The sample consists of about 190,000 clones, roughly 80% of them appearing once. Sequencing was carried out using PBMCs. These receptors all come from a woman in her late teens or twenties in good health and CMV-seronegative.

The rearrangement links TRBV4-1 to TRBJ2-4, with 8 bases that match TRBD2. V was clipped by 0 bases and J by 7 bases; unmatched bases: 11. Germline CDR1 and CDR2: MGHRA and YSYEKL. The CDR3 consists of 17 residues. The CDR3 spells CASSQDWSGGAWNIQYF. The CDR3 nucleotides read TGCGCCAGCAGCCAAGATTGGAGCGGGGGAGCTTGGAACATTCAGTACTTC.

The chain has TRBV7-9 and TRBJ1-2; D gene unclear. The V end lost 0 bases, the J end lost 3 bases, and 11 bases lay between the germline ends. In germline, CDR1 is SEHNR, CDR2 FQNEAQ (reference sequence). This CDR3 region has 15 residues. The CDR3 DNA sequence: TGTGCCAGCAGCTTAGCGGGCTATCCAGACTATGGCTACACCTTC. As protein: CASSLAGYPDYGYTF. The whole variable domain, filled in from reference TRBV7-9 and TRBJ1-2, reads DTGVSQNPRHKITKRGQNVTFRCDPISEHNRLYWYRQTLGQGPEFLTYFQNEAQLEKSRLLSDRFSAERPKGSFSTLEIQRTEQGDSAMYLCASSLAGYPDYGYTFGSGTRLTVV.

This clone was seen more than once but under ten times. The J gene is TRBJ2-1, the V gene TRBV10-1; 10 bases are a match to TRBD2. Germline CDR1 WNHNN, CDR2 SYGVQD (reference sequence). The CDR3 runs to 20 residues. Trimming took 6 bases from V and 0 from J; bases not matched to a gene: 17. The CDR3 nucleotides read TGCGCCAGCAGCGGAGGTACTAGCGGGGAAGGACTAAGCTCCTACAATGAGCAGTTCTTC. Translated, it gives CASSGGTSGEGLSSYNEQFF.

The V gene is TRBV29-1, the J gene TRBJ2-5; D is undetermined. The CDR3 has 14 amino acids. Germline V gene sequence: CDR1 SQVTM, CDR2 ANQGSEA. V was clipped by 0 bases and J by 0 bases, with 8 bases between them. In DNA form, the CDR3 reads TGCAGCGTTGAAGAGCAGGCCAACCAAGAGACCCAGTACTTC. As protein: CSVEEQANQETQYF.

In DNA form, the CDR3 reads TGTGCCAGCAGTGAAGCGCTAAATACCGGCTACACCTTC. Translating gives CASSEALNTGYTF. The rearrangement joins TRBV2 to TRBJ1-2, with unresolved D. Germline lookup yields CDR1 SNHLY and CDR2 FYNNEI. This CDR3 has 13 amino acids. Trimming removed 0 bases from V and 8 bases from J, with 10 bases in between.

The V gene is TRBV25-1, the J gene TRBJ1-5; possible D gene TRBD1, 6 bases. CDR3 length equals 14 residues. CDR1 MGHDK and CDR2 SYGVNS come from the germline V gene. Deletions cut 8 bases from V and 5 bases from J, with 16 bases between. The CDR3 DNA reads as TGTGCCAGCCGGGACACGCAGGTTTATCAGCCCCAGCATTTT. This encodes CASRDTQVYQPQHF.

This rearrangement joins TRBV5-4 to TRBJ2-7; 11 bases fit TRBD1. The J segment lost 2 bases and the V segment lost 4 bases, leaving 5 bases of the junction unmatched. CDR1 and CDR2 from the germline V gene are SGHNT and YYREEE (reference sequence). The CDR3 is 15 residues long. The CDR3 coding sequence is TGTGCCAGCAGCACCCCGGGACAGGGGGCCTACGAGCAGTACTTC. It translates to CASSTPGQGAYEQYF.